This T cell receptor beta chain was identified during a study of blood T cell repertoires in COVID-19. This table comes from immunoSEQ multiplex PCR, and its TCRdb copy is limited to in-frame clones, with some not included. Of some 210,000 clones listed, about 90% are singletons. This TCR was recovered from a man in his fifties or sixties with COVID-19, enrolled during active disease. The sequencing sample was made of peripheral blood.

CDR3 in amino acids: CASSQVPTGGNSPLHF. DNA for the CDR3: TGTGCCAGCAGCCAAGTCCCCACAGGGGGTAATTCACCCCTCCACTTT. The chain has TRBV3-1 (or the pseudogene TRBV3-2) and TRBJ1-6, with TRBD1 identical over 8 bases. The CDR3 sequence is 16 residues long. J gave up 6 bases and V 1 base, and 5 bases lay outside the gene matches. Germline CDR1 is LGHDT and CDR2 is YNNKEL (reference sequence).